Listed below are T cell receptor beta chains from one sample, sequenced in a study of long-term antiretroviral therapy in people with HIV. Method: immunoSEQ multiplex PCR; TCRdb's copy keeps in-frame clones and lacks some. The table lists about 19,000 clones, over 65% of them singletons. Material: unsorted PBMCs, obtained 0.5 years before starting antiretroviral therapy. These receptors all come from a woman aged 45-60 years with HIV. Each CDR3 is given with its conserved first and last residue. Each record gives: V gene, D gene, clone size, J gene, CDR3 DNA, CDR3 protein. The D gene is left open where the match is weak. Clone size is not always given. Where it is, it says once, few, many or a class for expanded clones.

>TRBV7-3|NA|NA|TRBJ2-3
TGTGCCAGCAGCTTTAGACCGTTAGATACGCAGTATTTT
CASSFRPLDTQYF
>TRBV18|TRBD2|NA|TRBJ2-2
TGTGCCAGCTCGACTTGGGGGGGACTGAACACCGGGGAGCTGTTTTTT
CASSTWGGLNTGELFF
>TRBV9|TRBD1|NA|TRBJ1-1
TGTGCCAGCAGCCCCCAGTGGACAGGGAACACTGAAGCTTTCTTT
CASSPQWTGNTEAFF
>TRBV7-3|NA|NA|TRBJ2-3
TGTGCCAGCAGCTTATCCCGGACAGCCAGCACAGATACGCAGTATTTT
CASSLSRTASTDTQYF
>TRBV19|NA|once|TRBJ2-4
TGTGCCAGTAGTATCTCAGTGGTGGCGATAAACATTCAGTACTTC
CASSISVVAINIQYF
>TRBV18|NA|few|TRBJ1-3
TGTGCCAGCTCACCACCGCCCTTGGGCCATGGAAACACCATATATTTT
CASSPPPLGHGNTIYF
>TRBV18|NA|NA|TRBJ1-1
TGTGCCAGCTCACCTCTGCTCCGGGGCGGAACTGAAGCTTTCTTT
CASSPLLRGGTEAFF
>TRBV29-1|NA|once|TRBJ1-5
TGCAGCGTTGGAGGGGACGGAAGCAATCAGCCCCAGCATTTT
CSVGGDGSNQPQHF
>TRBV6-1|NA|once|TRBJ2-2
TGTGCCATACCGGGACTTCTGGCCGGGGAGCTGTTTTTT
CAIPGLLAGELFF
>TRBV19|NA|NA|TRBJ1-2
TGTGCCAGTAGTATCCAGGGAAGCTATGGCTACACCTTC
CASSIQGSYGYTF
>TRBV27|NA|NA|TRBJ2-2
TGTGCCAGCAGTTTATCGGGAGGTAACGGGGAGCTGTTTTTT
CASSLSGGNGELFF
>TRBV12-5|TRBD1|NA|TRBJ1-1
TGTGCTAGTGGTCCACCTGGGACAGGGAGTTCTGAAGCTTTCTTT
CASGPPGTGSSEAFF
>TRBV21-1|NA|few|TRBJ1-5
TGTGCCAGCAGAGGACAGCCCCAGCATTTT
CASRGQPQHF
>TRBV27|NA|once|TRBJ2-7
TGTGCCAGCACCTTGACTGTCGGGGCGGGCGAGCAGTACTTC
CASTLTVGAGEQYF
>TRBV6-6|NA|NA|TRBJ1-6
TGTGCCAGCAGTAACAGGGTACGGGGACCCCTCCACTTT
CASSNRVRGPLHF
>TRBV5-1|NA|NA|TRBJ2-7
TGCGCCAGCAGCCTCGACGGGGGCTACGAGCAGTACTTC
CASSLDGGYEQYF
>TRBV6-5|TRBD2|NA|TRBJ2-3
TGTGCCAGCAGTTCCGATCGGACTAGCGGGGAAGATACGCAGTATTTT
CASSSDRTSGEDTQYF
>TRBV11-2|NA|NA|TRBJ2-3
TGTGCCAGCAGCTTAGATCTAACAGATACGCAGTATTTT
CASSLDLTDTQYF
>TRBV6-5|NA|NA|TRBJ2-3
TGTGCCAGCAGTTACATGAATACGCAGTATTTT
CASSYMNTQYF
>TRBV11-2|TRBD1|NA|TRBJ2-3
TGTGCCAGCAGCTCGCAGGGGGCGCAAGATACGCAGTATTTT
CASSSQGAQDTQYF
>TRBV6-5|NA|once|TRBJ2-5
TGTGCCAGCAGTTACGACGAGACCCAGTACTTC
CASSYDETQYF
>TRBV7-8|NA|once|TRBJ1-2
TGTGCCAGCAGCTTAGAACTCCAGCGATTTAAGGCCCTTCCATTCGGGGGCTACACCTTC
CASSLELQRFKALPFGGYTF
>TRBV19|TRBD1|NA|TRBJ2-4
TGTGCCAGACGGGACAGGGGGTTGGTCAAAAACATTCAGTACTTC
CARRDRGLVKNIQYF
>TRBV11-2|NA|NA|TRBJ2-3
TGTGCCAGCAGCTTAGATGCCCTAGGCACCGCAGATACGCAGTATTTT
CASSLDALGTADTQYF
>TRBV7-9|NA|NA|TRBJ2-5
TGTGCCAGCAGCTCCCCACCGTCGGTTCTCCAAGAGACCCAGTACTTC
CASSSPPSVLQETQYF
>TRBV5-4|NA|NA|TRBJ1-4
TGTGCCAGCAGCGCAAACAGGGCACTTAATGAAAAACTGTTTTTT
CASSANRALNEKLFF